The rows below give T cell receptor beta chains drawn from one sample of a study of T-cell memory formation after mild COVID-19. MiXCR, run by TCRdb on the 5' RACE reads, gives a single entry per CDR3 protein. This table holds some 320,000 distinct CDR3 sequences, about 15% found once. The source material was PBMCs or a T cell subset sorted from them (not recorded which). The receptor source for this set is a man aged 18 to 30 who had mild COVID-19 (a few samples of this study predate the infection). Cell type and time point are not known. Both conserved end residues are part of each CDR3. D genes are given only for firm matches. Clone size is not always given. Where it is, it says once, few, many or a class for expanded clones.

clone_size,j_call,d_call,v_call,cdr3_length,cdr3_aa,cdr3_nt
-,TRBJ1-2,-,TRBV7-2,13,CASSQAGGVGYTF,TGTGCCAGCAGCCAGGCCGGGGGGGTTGGCTACACCTTC
once,TRBJ1-2,-,TRBV6-2/TRBV6-3,10,CASSRRRLFF,TGTGCCAGCAGTCGTCGACGGCTCTTCTTC
-,TRBJ2-5,TRBD1,TRBV7-2,15,CASSSRTGTYETQYF,TGTGCCAGCAGCTCCAGGACAGGGACGTACGAGACCCAGTACTTC
few,TRBJ2-4,TRBD1,TRBV4-3,16,CASSQDFSNRGNIQYF,TGCGCCAGCAGCCAAGATTTCTCAAACAGGGGCAACATTCAGTACTTC
-,TRBJ2-7,-,TRBV9,14,CASSVDAGPYEQYF,TGTGCCAGCAGCGTAGATGCAGGGCCCTACGAGCAGTACTTC
-,TRBJ2-2,-,TRBV24-1,14,CATIGQPNTGELFF,TGTGCCACCATCGGACAGCCGAACACCGGGGAGCTGTTTTTT
-,TRBJ1-2,-,TRBV6-1,13,CASSEGPMWGYTF,TGTGCCAGCAGTGAAGGACCGATGTGGGGCTACACCTTC
many,TRBJ2-2,TRBD2,TRBV5-1,18,CASSKDPSGDTNTGELFF,TGCGCCAGCAGCAAGGACCCTAGCGGGGATACTAACACCGGGGAGCTGTTTTTT
-,TRBJ2-7,TRBD1,TRBV5-1,14,CASSFGQGQDEQYF,TGCGCCAGCAGCTTTGGACAGGGCCAGGACGAGCAGTACTTC
many,TRBJ1-6,-,TRBV6-5,12,CASSTGGSPLHF,TGTGCCAGCAGTACGGGGGGCTCACCCCTCCACTTT
few,TRBJ1-1,-,TRBV19,18,CASTRQRKQRLKNTEAFF,TGTGCCAGTACCAGACAGAGAAAGCAACGCCTTAAGAACACTGAAGCTTTCTTT
-,TRBJ1-5,-,TRBV27,15,CASSPLAGRNQPQHF,TGTGCCAGCAGTCCCCTGGCCGGACGCAATCAGCCCCAGCATTTT
few,TRBJ2-3,TRBD2,TRBV3-1,19,CASSRLGLGSGGGFDTQYF,TGTGCCAGCAGCCGTTTGGGACTAGGGTCTGGGGGTGGCTTCGATACGCAGTATTTT
-,TRBJ1-1,-,TRBV5-1,16,CASSANTGIVGTEAFF,TGCGCCAGCAGCGCGAATACAGGGATTGTTGGGACTGAAGCTTTCTTT
many,TRBJ1-4,-,TRBV7-2,16,CASSLLGGATNEKLFF,TGTGCCAGCAGCTTGTTGGGTGGGGCAACTAATGAAAAACTGTTTTTT
-,TRBJ2-3,-,TRBV6-5,16,CASSYSGRGGTDTQYF,TGTGCCAGCAGTTACTCAGGGCGGGGAGGCACAGATACGCAGTATTTT
-,TRBJ2-5,-,TRBV12-3/TRBV12-4,13,CASSSGGVATQYF,TGTGCCAGCAGTTCCGGCGGGGTGGCGACCCAGTACTTC
-,TRBJ2-1,-,TRBV11-2,15,CASSLSVLSYNEQFF,TGTGCCAGCAGCTTATCAGTTTTATCGTACAATGAGCAGTTCTTC
-,TRBJ1-5,-,TRBV24-1,14,CATSERQTNQPQHF,TGTGCCACCAGTGAGAGACAGACAAATCAGCCCCAGCATTTT
many,TRBJ2-5,-,TRBV24-1,14,CATSDLSSQETQYF,TGTGCCACCAGTGATTTAAGCAGCCAAGAGACCCAGTACTTC
few,TRBJ2-1,TRBD2,TRBV12-3/TRBV12-4,16,CASRAGLAGVTNEQFF,TGTGCCAGCAGAGCCGGACTAGCGGGGGTGACAAATGAGCAGTTCTTC
-,TRBJ1-1,TRBD1,TRBV4-3,14,CASSQAQGDTEAFF,TGCGCCAGCAGCCAGGCCCAGGGGGACACTGAAGCTTTCTTT
-,TRBJ2-5,-,TRBV29-1,13,CSDRGLSMGTQYF,TGCAGCGACCGGGGGCTCTCAATGGGGACCCAGTACTTC
few,TRBJ1-5,-,TRBV6-5,13,CASSYTGNQPQHF,TGTGCCAGCAGTTATACTGGAAATCAGCCCCAGCATTTT
-,TRBJ1-1,-,TRBV6-5,15,CASSYSETTNTEAFF,TGTGCCAGCAGTTATTCAGAGACGACGAACACTGAAGCTTTCTTT
few,TRBJ1-1,-,TRBV3-1,13,CASSQMGWEEAFF,TGTGCCAGCAGCCAAATGGGATGGGAAGAAGCTTTCTTT
many,TRBJ2-7,-,TRBV29-1,14,CSVRGEGNPYEQYF,TGCAGCGTGAGGGGGGAGGGTAATCCCTACGAGCAGTACTTC
-,TRBJ2-1,TRBD2,TRBV10-1,15,CASSESGGAGNEQFF,TGCGCCAGCAGTGAGTCCGGGGGGGCAGGCAATGAGCAGTTCTTC
many,TRBJ2-3,-,TRBV20-1,12,CSATEYTDTQYF,TGCAGTGCTACCGAATACACAGATACGCAGTATTTT
-,TRBJ2-3,-,TRBV18,13,CASSPPREDTQYF,TGTGCCAGCTCACCACCCCGCGAAGATACGCAGTATTTT
many,TRBJ2-1,-,TRBV5-1,13,CASSFPGPYEQFF,TGCGCCAGCAGCTTCCCAGGGCCTTATGAGCAGTTCTTC
few,TRBJ2-6,TRBD1,TRBV27,17,CASSLSGTGSEANVLTF,TGTGCCAGCAGTTTATCAGGGACAGGGAGTGAGGCCAACGTCCTGACTTTC
-,TRBJ1-2,-,TRBV7-9,16,CASSFVYPLANYGYTF,TGTGCCAGCAGCTTTGTTTACCCTCTTGCTAACTATGGCTACACCTTC
-,TRBJ2-2,TRBD1,TRBV5-1,15,CASSPWTGAAGELFF,TGCGCCAGCAGCCCCTGGACAGGGGCGGCCGGGGAGCTGTTTTTT
few,TRBJ2-1,-,TRBV7-9,13,CASSPFGADEQFF,TGTGCCAGCAGCCCATTCGGGGCAGATGAGCAGTTCTTC
-,TRBJ1-2,TRBD1,TRBV20-1,13,CSARSTGGYGYTF,TGCAGTGCTAGGTCTACAGGGGGGTATGGCTACACCTTC
many,TRBJ1-2,-,TRBV9,12,CASSVVGYGYTF,TGTGCCAGCAGCGTAGTCGGCTATGGCTACACCTTC
few,TRBJ2-2,TRBD1,TRBV6-5,14,CATFWTGNTGELFF,TGTGCCACCTTTTGGACAGGGAACACCGGGGAGCTGTTTTTT
-,TRBJ1-1,-,TRBV4-3,15,CASSHLTEGISEAFF,TGCGCCAGCAGCCACCTGACAGAGGGTATATCTGAAGCTTTCTTT
few,TRBJ2-7,-,TRBV5-5,14,CASSLAYRTYEQYF,TGTGCCAGCAGCTTGGCCTACAGAACCTACGAGCAGTACTTC
few,TRBJ2-5,-,TRBV9,16,CASSVFGRSSQETQYF,TGTGCCAGCAGCGTTTTCGGTCGGAGTTCCCAAGAGACCCAGTACTTC
few,TRBJ1-1,-,TRBV20-1,14,CSARNRVMNTEAFF,TGCAGTGCTAGGAACAGGGTCATGAACACTGAAGCTTTCTTT
few,TRBJ2-3,-,TRBV10-3,14,CAIRAGTSTDTQYF,TGTGCCATCAGGGCGGGCACTAGCACAGATACGCAGTATTTT